The rows below give T cell receptor beta chains drawn from one sample of a study of blood T cell repertoires in COVID-19. The protocol was immunoSEQ multiplex PCR, while the TCRdb copy is restricted to in-frame clones and leaves out a portion. This sample has some 220,000 clones, with approximately 83% found just once. The sequencing input was peripheral blood. All receptors derive from a woman between 25 and 40 years old who had recovered from COVID-19. Both conserved end residues are part of each CDR3. A D gene is named only where the DNA matches it firmly. Size tells how often a clone was seen (once, few, many) or the class of an expanded clone, and some rows leave it out.

V gene	J gene	D gene	clone size	CDR3 protein	CDR3 DNA
TRBV4-1	TRBJ1-1	-	-	CASSQGLTSTEAFF	TGCGCCAGCAGCCAAGGTCTCACTAGCACTGAAGCTTTCTTT
TRBV2	TRBJ2-1	-	-	CASVLAFPYNEQFF	TGTGCCAGCGTACTTGCATTCCCCTACAATGAGCAGTTCTTC
TRBV6-5	TRBJ1-5	-	few	CASSYVRGNQPQHF	TGTGCCAGCAGTTACGTGAGGGGCAATCAGCCCCAGCATTTT
TRBV11-3	TRBJ2-3	-	-	CASSIGGRRSDTQYF	TGTGCCAGCAGCATAGGAGGCCGGAGATCAGATACGCAGTATTTT
TRBV18	TRBJ1-1	-	-	CASSPNRKVAEAFF	TGTGCCAGCTCACCAAACAGGAAGGTCGCTGAAGCTTTCTTT
TRBV27	TRBJ2-7	-	-	CASSFDINYEQYF	TGTGCCAGCAGTTTCGACATCAATTACGAGCAGTACTTC
TRBV23-1	TRBJ1-5	-	-	CASSHRPKGNQPQHF	TGCGCCAGCAGTCACCGGCCGAAGGGGAATCAGCCCCAGCATTTT
TRBV5-6	TRBJ1-2	-	-	CASSLEGRAYGYTF	TGTGCCAGCAGCTTGGAGGGCAGGGCCTATGGCTACACCTTC
TRBV9	TRBJ2-5	TRBD2	-	CASSGGLADQRTQYF	TGTGCCAGCAGCGGGGGACTAGCGGATCAAAGGACCCAGTACTTC
TRBV11-2	TRBJ2-5	TRBD1	-	CASSLELTGVETQYF	TGTGCCAGCAGCTTAGAACTGACAGGGGTAGAGACCCAGTACTTC
TRBV6-5	TRBJ1-1	TRBD1	-	CASSSWTGQAFF	TGTGCCAGCAGTTCGTGGACAGGGCAAGCTTTCTTT
TRBV10-1	TRBJ2-1	-	-	CARPRDYNEQFF	TGCGCCAGACCCAGGGACTACAATGAGCAGTTCTTC
TRBV2	TRBJ2-7	-	-	CASSEVPGYEQYF	TGTGCCAGCAGTGAAGTCCCAGGCTACGAGCAGTACTTC
TRBV28	TRBJ1-1	-	-	CASSLDPSPRREAFF	TGTGCCAGCAGTTTAGACCCTAGCCCCCGGCGGGAAGCTTTCTTT
TRBV7-8	TRBJ2-7	TRBD2	many	CASSSSSGLAGGPDEQYF	TGTGCCAGCAGCTCTTCCTCGGGACTAGCGGGAGGGCCGGACGAGCAGTACTTC
TRBV27	TRBJ1-1	-	-	CASSLTTGGNTEAFF	TGTGCCAGCAGTCTTACTACGGGGGGGAACACTGAAGCTTTCTTT
TRBV19	TRBJ2-2	TRBD2	-	CASSMGLAGDTGELFF	TGTGCCAGTAGTATGGGACTAGCGGGAGACACCGGGGAGCTGTTTTTT
TRBV9	TRBJ1-3	-	once	CASSASWDISRSGNTIYF	TGTGCCAGCAGCGCCTCCTGGGACATCAGTCGCTCTGGAAACACCATATATTTT
TRBV5-4	TRBJ1-6	TRBD1	once	CASSSRDRGSPLHF	TGTGCCAGCAGCTCCAGGGACAGGGGATCACCCCTCCACTTT
TRBV2	TRBJ2-1	-	-	CASSRRLESHNEQFF	TGTGCCAGCAGTAGACGGCTAGAAAGTCACAATGAGCAGTTCTTC
TRBV29-1	TRBJ1-3	-	-	CSVADEISGNTIYF	TGCAGCGTTGCAGATGAGATCTCTGGAAACACCATATATTTT
TRBV5-6	TRBJ2-7	-	-	CASSLDGSSYEQYF	TGTGCCAGCAGCTTGGACGGGAGCTCCTACGAGCAGTACTTC
TRBV11-2	TRBJ1-1	TRBD1	few	CASSTGTGLNTEAFF	TGTGCCAGCAGCACCGGGACAGGTTTGAACACTGAAGCTTTCTTT
TRBV28	TRBJ1-1	TRBD1	few	CASSGLQGAGTEAFF	TGTGCCAGCAGTGGCCTACAGGGGGCGGGCACTGAAGCTTTCTTT
TRBV5-6	TRBJ2-7	-	-	CASSPRVHATGQYF	TGTGCCAGCAGCCCCCGGGTGCACGCTACGGGGCAGTACTTC
TRBV5-6	TRBJ2-7	-	-	CASSLGAGPYEQYF	TGTGCCAGCAGCTTGGGTGCGGGTCCCTACGAGCAGTACTTC
TRBV28	TRBJ1-5	TRBD1	few	CASTETGSNQPQHF	TGTGCCAGCACCGAGACAGGGAGTAATCAGCCCCAGCATTTT
TRBV7-2	TRBJ1-5	TRBD1	-	CASSQGLGQGANQPQHF	TGTGCCAGCAGCCAAGGACTCGGACAGGGGGCCAATCAGCCCCAGCATTTT
TRBV28	TRBJ1-1	-	-	CASSQGGTEAFF	TGTGCCAGCTCACAGGGTGGCACTGAAGCTTTCTTT
TRBV6-4	TRBJ2-1	TRBD2	-	CASRPLPAGLAVNEQFF	TGTGCCAGCAGGCCCCTTCCCGCGGGACTAGCTGTTAATGAGCAGTTCTTC
TRBV18	TRBJ2-1	-	-	CASSPNPPGDNEQFF	TGTGCCAGCTCACCGAATCCCCCGGGTGACAATGAGCAGTTCTTC
TRBV27	TRBJ1-5	TRBD1	-	CASSSRGQVKGNQPQHF	TGTGCCAGCAGTTCCCGAGGACAGGTAAAAGGCAATCAGCCCCAGCATTTT
TRBV6-5	TRBJ2-1	TRBD1	-	CASRTRGHNEQFF	TGTGCCAGCAGGACCAGGGGGCACAATGAGCAGTTCTTC
TRBV12-3/TRBV12-4	TRBJ1-2	-	-	CASRKTANYGYTF	TGTGCCAGCAGAAAGACAGCTAACTATGGCTACACCTTC
TRBV9	TRBJ2-3	-	-	CASSVRGHGTDTQYF	TGTGCCAGCAGCGTCAGGGGTCACGGCACAGATACGCAGTATTTT
TRBV3-1/TRBV3-2	TRBJ2-2	TRBD1	-	CASRWTGRGTGELFF	TGTGCCAGCAGATGGACAGGGAGAGGCACCGGGGAGCTGTTTTTT
TRBV18	TRBJ1-5	TRBD1	-	CASSGGQGAHQPQHF	TGTGCCAGCTCGGGGGGACAGGGGGCGCATCAGCCCCAGCATTTT
TRBV6-5	TRBJ2-7	-	-	CASSETRLYEQYF	TGTGCCAGCAGCGAGACTAGACTCTACGAGCAGTACTTC
TRBV25-1	TRBJ1-1	-	-	CASRGGPGSETFF	TGTGCCAGCAGGGGGGGGCCAGGCTCTGAAACTTTCTTT
TRBV6-4	TRBJ2-1	TRBD2	few	CASSLEGTSGNNEQFF	TGTGCCAGCAGCCTAGAGGGGACTAGCGGCAACAATGAGCAGTTCTTC
TRBV19	TRBJ2-2	-	-	CASSIDSTGRRTLTGELFF	TGTGCCAGTAGTATAGATTCAACAGGACGACGAACACTCACCGGGGAGCTGTTTTTT
TRBV30	TRBJ1-4	-	-	CAWGEDRTNEKLFF	TGTGCCTGGGGCGAGGACAGAACTAATGAAAAACTGTTTTTT
TRBV6-4	TRBJ1-5	-	few	CASSESSNQPQHF	TGTGCCAGCAGTGAGTCAAGCAATCAGCCCCAGCATTTT
TRBV18	TRBJ1-3	TRBD1	-	CASSPGQGMRGNTIYF	TGTGCCAGCTCACCAGGACAGGGGATGAGGGGAAACACCATATATTTT
TRBV20-1	TRBJ1-1	-	-	CSAKEAGKAFF	TGCAGTGCTAAAGAGGCCGGGAAAGCTTTCTTT
TRBV7-3	TRBJ2-3	TRBD2	-	CASSLSGSKDTQYF	TGTGCCAGCAGCTTAAGCGGGAGTAAGGATACGCAGTATTTT
TRBV10-2	TRBJ2-7	TRBD2	-	CASSEFGGSSYEQYF	TGCGCCAGCAGTGAATTCGGCGGGAGCTCCTACGAGCAGTACTTC
TRBV24-1	TRBJ2-1	-	-	CATSGDWRDEQFF	TGTGCCACCAGTGGGGACTGGCGCGATGAGCAGTTCTTC
TRBV5-5	TRBJ1-1	TRBD1	-	CASSFGTEEAFF	TGTGCCAGCAGCTTTGGGACAGAAGAAGCTTTCTTT